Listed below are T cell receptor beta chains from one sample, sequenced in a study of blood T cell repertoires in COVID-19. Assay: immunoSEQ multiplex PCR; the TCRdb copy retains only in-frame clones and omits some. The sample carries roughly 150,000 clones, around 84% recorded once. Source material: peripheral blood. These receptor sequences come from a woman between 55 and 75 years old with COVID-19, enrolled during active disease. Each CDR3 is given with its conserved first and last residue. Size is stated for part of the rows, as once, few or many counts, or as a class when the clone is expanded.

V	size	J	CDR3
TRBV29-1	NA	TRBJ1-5	CSVSLQGSSNQPQHF
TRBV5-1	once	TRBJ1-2	CASSSTASNYGYTF
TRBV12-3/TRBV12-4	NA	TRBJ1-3	CASTEETGNTIYF
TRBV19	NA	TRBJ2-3	CASIDGGSSSDTQYF
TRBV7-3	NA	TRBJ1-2	CASSKFPGQESGDYGYTF
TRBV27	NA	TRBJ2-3	CASRRGGLTDTQYF
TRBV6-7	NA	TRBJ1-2	CASTYRDDGYTF
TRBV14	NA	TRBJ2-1	CASSQPGLAGVDEQFF
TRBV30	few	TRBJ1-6	CACTGFGSYNSPLHF
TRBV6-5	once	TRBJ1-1	CASRGGMGVGTEAFF
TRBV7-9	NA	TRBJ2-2	CASSLGGTGELFF
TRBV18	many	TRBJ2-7	CASSPRSGATYEQYF
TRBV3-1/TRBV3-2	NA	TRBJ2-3	CASSHSGGTDTQYF
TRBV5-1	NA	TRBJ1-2	CASSPGDRGYGYTF
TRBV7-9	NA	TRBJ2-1	CASSFTGTPNNEQFF
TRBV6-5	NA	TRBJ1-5	CASGSRSNQPQHF
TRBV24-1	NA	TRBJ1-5	CATGQGTSLNQPQHF
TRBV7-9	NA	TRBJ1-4	CASRDTGGHEKLFF
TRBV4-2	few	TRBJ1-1	CASSPVGQSRAFF
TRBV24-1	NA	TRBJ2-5	CATSDRTNPRETQYF
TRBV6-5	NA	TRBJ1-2	CASRRDIGYTF
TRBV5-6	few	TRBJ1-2	CASSGAGGRGDYGYTF
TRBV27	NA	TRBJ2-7	CASSLFSRVNEQYF
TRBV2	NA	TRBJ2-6	CASNRGSGANVLTF
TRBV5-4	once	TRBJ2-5	CASSFGRLQETQYF
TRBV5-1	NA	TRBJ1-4	CASSHATNEKLFF
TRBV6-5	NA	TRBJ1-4	CATLTGGNEKLFF
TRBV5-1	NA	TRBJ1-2	CASSPGQGVSYGYTF
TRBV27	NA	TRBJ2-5	CASSFGQGQETQYF
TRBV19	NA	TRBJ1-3	CASTTNRDPGNTIYF
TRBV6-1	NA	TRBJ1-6	CASSANSPLHF
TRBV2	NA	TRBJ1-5	CASSQGLSPVKPQHF
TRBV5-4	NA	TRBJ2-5	CASRGRTRAQETQYF
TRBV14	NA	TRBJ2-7	CASSQVAGAYEQYF
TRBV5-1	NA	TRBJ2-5	CASSLVGGGGTQYF
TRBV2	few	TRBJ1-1	CASPGGDEAFF
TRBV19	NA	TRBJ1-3	CASSSPGGLSGNTIYF
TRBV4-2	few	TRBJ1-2	CASSAGRANTF
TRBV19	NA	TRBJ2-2	CASSPRAGAGYSGELFF
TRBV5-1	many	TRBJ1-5	CASSLDGGRNQPQHF
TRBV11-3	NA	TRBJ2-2	CASSPYAGELFF
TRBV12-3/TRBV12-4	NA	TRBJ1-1	CASRPQGTEAFF
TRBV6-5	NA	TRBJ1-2	CASSYGGQNLGYTF
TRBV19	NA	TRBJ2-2	CASSIGTANTGELFF
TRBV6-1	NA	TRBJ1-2	CASSEWGGGRGYTF